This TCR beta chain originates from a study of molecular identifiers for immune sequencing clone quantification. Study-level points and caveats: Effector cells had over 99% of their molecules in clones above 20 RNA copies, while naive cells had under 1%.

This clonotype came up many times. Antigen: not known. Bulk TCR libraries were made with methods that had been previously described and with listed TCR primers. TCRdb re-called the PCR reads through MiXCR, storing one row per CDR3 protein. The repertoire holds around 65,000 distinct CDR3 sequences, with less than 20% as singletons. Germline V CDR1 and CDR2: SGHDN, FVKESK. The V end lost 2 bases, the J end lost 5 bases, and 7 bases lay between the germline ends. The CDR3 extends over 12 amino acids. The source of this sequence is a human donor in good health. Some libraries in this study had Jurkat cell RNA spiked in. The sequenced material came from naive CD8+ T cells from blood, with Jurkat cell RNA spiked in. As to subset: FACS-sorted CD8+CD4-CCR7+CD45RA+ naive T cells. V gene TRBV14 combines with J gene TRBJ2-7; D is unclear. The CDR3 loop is CASSQSGDEQYF. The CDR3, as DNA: TGTGCCAGCAGCCAATCTGGGGACGAGCAGTACTTC.